A selection of T cell receptor beta chains follows, all from one sample in a study of shared clonotypes between healthy human individuals. TCRdb keeps only in-frame clones here, not all; method: immunoSEQ multiplex PCR. The repertoire includes over 400,000 clones, roughly 95% of them detected once, and around 0.066% sits in the top ten. Sequencing was performed on naive CD4+ T cells sorted from blood. These TCRs come from a woman between 25 and 40 years old in good health. The CDR3 runs from the conserved cysteine through the conserved F or W. The D gene is left open where the match is weak. Size is stated for part of the rows, as once, few or many counts, or as a class when the clone is expanded.

j_gene: TRBJ1-5
abundance: .
d_gene: .
v_gene: TRBV7-3
CDR3nt: TGTGCCAGCAGCTTAGTGTGGCAGCCCCAGCATTTT
CDR3aa: CASSLVWQPQHF

j_gene: TRBJ2-3
abundance: .
d_gene: TRBD2
v_gene: TRBV7-2
CDR3nt: TGTGCCAGCAGCTTACTAGCGGGAGTGGATACGCAGTATTTT
CDR3aa: CASSLLAGVDTQYF

j_gene: TRBJ2-2
abundance: .
d_gene: .
v_gene: TRBV29-1
CDR3nt: TGCAGCGTTGACCAGGGCAGGGGGAACACCGGGGAGCTGTTTTTT
CDR3aa: CSVDQGRGNTGELFF

j_gene: TRBJ1-1
abundance: .
d_gene: .
v_gene: TRBV5-6
CDR3nt: TGTGCCAGCAGCTTGGTAAGGGATACTGAAGCTTTCTTT
CDR3aa: CASSLVRDTEAFF

j_gene: TRBJ1-4
abundance: .
d_gene: TRBD1
v_gene: TRBV15
CDR3nt: TGTGCCACCAGCGCCGGGACAGGGCCTAATGAAAAACTGTTTTTT
CDR3aa: CATSAGTGPNEKLFF

j_gene: TRBJ2-5
abundance: .
d_gene: .
v_gene: TRBV5-6
CDR3nt: TGTGCCAGCAGCTTCCGCCCCCCCCGGTCTCTCGAGACCCAGTACTTC
CDR3aa: CASSFRPPRSLETQYF

j_gene: TRBJ1-2
abundance: .
d_gene: .
v_gene: TRBV5-8
CDR3nt: TGTGCCAGCAGCTTGGGAAGGGGATACTATGGCTACACCTTC
CDR3aa: CASSLGRGYYGYTF

j_gene: TRBJ2-7
abundance: .
d_gene: .
v_gene: TRBV6-5
CDR3nt: TGTGCCAGCAGTTACTCGGGGGACAACTACGAGCAGTACTTC
CDR3aa: CASSYSGDNYEQYF

j_gene: TRBJ2-7
abundance: .
d_gene: .
v_gene: TRBV2
CDR3nt: TGTGCCAGCAGTGAGGGCAGTGCCCCTGGCGAGCAGTACTTC
CDR3aa: CASSEGSAPGEQYF

j_gene: TRBJ1-5
abundance: .
d_gene: .
v_gene: TRBV9
CDR3nt: TGTGCCAGCAGCGCCACCGTACCCCTCCAGACTCAAAACAGGGATCAGCCCCAGCATTTT
CDR3aa: CASSATVPLQTQNRDQPQHF

j_gene: TRBJ2-2
abundance: .
d_gene: .
v_gene: TRBV10-3
CDR3nt: TGTGCCATCAGTGAGTCGGAACTAACCACCGGGGAGCTGTTTTTT
CDR3aa: CAISESELTTGELFF

j_gene: TRBJ2-2
abundance: .
d_gene: TRBD2
v_gene: TRBV18
CDR3nt: TGTGCCAGCTCACCATCTAGCGGGGGGAACACCGGGGAGCTGTTTTTT
CDR3aa: CASSPSSGGNTGELFF

j_gene: TRBJ2-7
abundance: .
d_gene: .
v_gene: TRBV6-5
CDR3nt: TGTGCCAGCAGTCCCGGGCCCGGGCTTTGGTACGAGCAGTACTTC
CDR3aa: CASSPGPGLWYEQYF

j_gene: TRBJ1-1
abundance: .
d_gene: TRBD1
v_gene: TRBV27
CDR3nt: TGTGCCAGTAGAGACAGGGTGAACACTGAAGCTTTCTTT
CDR3aa: CASRDRVNTEAFF

j_gene: TRBJ1-1
abundance: .
d_gene: .
v_gene: TRBV28
CDR3nt: TGTGCCAGCAGTTTGCCGGGGGCGAGGACTGAAGCTTTCTTT
CDR3aa: CASSLPGARTEAFF

j_gene: TRBJ2-5
abundance: .
d_gene: .
v_gene: TRBV10-2
CDR3nt: TGCGCCAGCAGTGAGACGGGGCAAGAGACCCAGTACTTC
CDR3aa: CASSETGQETQYF

j_gene: TRBJ2-3
abundance: .
d_gene: .
v_gene: TRBV10-2
CDR3nt: TGCGCCATCGAAGGGGGGGCAGATACGCAGTATTTT
CDR3aa: CAIEGGADTQYF

j_gene: TRBJ1-6
abundance: .
d_gene: .
v_gene: TRBV11-2
CDR3nt: TGTGCCAGCAGCTCTTTAGTGGGCAGGGGAACACCCCTCCACTTT
CDR3aa: CASSSLVGRGTPLHF

j_gene: TRBJ1-1
abundance: .
d_gene: TRBD1
v_gene: TRBV5-1
CDR3nt: TGCGCCAGCAGCAGGCCCAGGACAGGGGTGATTGAAGCTTTCTTT
CDR3aa: CASSRPRTGVIEAFF

j_gene: TRBJ1-4
abundance: .
d_gene: TRBD1
v_gene: TRBV11-2
CDR3nt: TGTGCCAGCAGCCCGGACAGGGGGCGAGAAAAACTGTTTTTT
CDR3aa: CASSPDRGREKLFF

j_gene: TRBJ1-3
abundance: .
d_gene: .
v_gene: TRBV7-9
CDR3nt: TGTGCCAGCAGCTTATCGGTGGGGGGAAACACCATATATTTT
CDR3aa: CASSLSVGGNTIYF

j_gene: TRBJ2-5
abundance: .
d_gene: TRBD2
v_gene: TRBV9
CDR3nt: TGTGCCAGCTCTTATGCGGGAGTCCCAGAGACCCAGTACTTC
CDR3aa: CASSYAGVPETQYF

j_gene: TRBJ2-5
abundance: .
d_gene: TRBD2
v_gene: TRBV5-1
CDR3nt: TGCGCCAGCAGCTTGGATCCAGCGGGAGCCGAAGAGACCCAGTACTTC
CDR3aa: CASSLDPAGAEETQYF

j_gene: TRBJ1-2
abundance: once
d_gene: TRBD1
v_gene: TRBV19
CDR3nt: TGTGCCAGTAGTCCCAGGGACAGAGATGGCTACACCTTC
CDR3aa: CASSPRDRDGYTF

j_gene: TRBJ1-6
abundance: .
d_gene: TRBD1
v_gene: TRBV27
CDR3nt: TGTGCCAGCAGTTCGACAGGGGATAGATCACCCCTCCACTTT
CDR3aa: CASSSTGDRSPLHF

j_gene: TRBJ2-5
abundance: .
d_gene: .
v_gene: TRBV9
CDR3nt: TGTGCCAGCAGCGTAGGCATTCGGTCAGATCAAGAGACCCAGTACTTC
CDR3aa: CASSVGIRSDQETQYF

j_gene: TRBJ2-7
abundance: .
d_gene: TRBD1
v_gene: TRBV28
CDR3nt: TGTGCCTCCGACTCTCCAGGACAGGGGACGTACGAGCAGTACTTC
CDR3aa: CASDSPGQGTYEQYF

j_gene: TRBJ2-7
abundance: .
d_gene: .
v_gene: TRBV19
CDR3nt: TGTGCCAGTAGTTCCCCTCGGGGAGGATCCTACGAGCAGTACTTC
CDR3aa: CASSSPRGGSYEQYF

j_gene: TRBJ2-7
abundance: .
d_gene: .
v_gene: TRBV28
CDR3nt: TGTGCCAGCAGTTCCCCAGAGGGCCGTACCTACGAGCAGTACTTC
CDR3aa: CASSSPEGRTYEQYF

j_gene: TRBJ2-1
abundance: few
d_gene: TRBD2
v_gene: TRBV2
CDR3nt: TGTGCCAGCAGTGGGCCACTAGCGGGAGTAGTTAATGAGCAGTTCTTC
CDR3aa: CASSGPLAGVVNEQFF

j_gene: TRBJ1-5
abundance: .
d_gene: .
v_gene: TRBV19
CDR3nt: TGTGCCAGTAGTAGACAGGTTAGCAATCAGCCCCAGCATTTT
CDR3aa: CASSRQVSNQPQHF

j_gene: TRBJ2-3
abundance: .
d_gene: TRBD2
v_gene: TRBV13
CDR3nt: TGTGCCAGCAGGGCCTTGGCTAGCGGGACTTTAGATACGCAGTATTTT
CDR3aa: CASRALASGTLDTQYF

j_gene: TRBJ1-4
abundance: .
d_gene: .
v_gene: TRBV11-1
CDR3nt: TGTGCCAGCAGCTTGGCCAGGGATGAAAAACTGTTTTTT
CDR3aa: CASSLARDEKLFF

j_gene: TRBJ2-7
abundance: .
d_gene: TRBD1
v_gene: TRBV7-3
CDR3nt: TGTGCCAGCAGCTTATCGGGACAGGGGACCCACGAGCAGTACTTC
CDR3aa: CASSLSGQGTHEQYF

j_gene: TRBJ2-3
abundance: .
d_gene: TRBD2
v_gene: TRBV5-1
CDR3nt: TGCGCCAGCAGCTCGGGACTAGCGGGAGGACTCACAGATACGCAGTATTTT
CDR3aa: CASSSGLAGGLTDTQYF

j_gene: TRBJ2-1
abundance: .
d_gene: .
v_gene: TRBV7-9
CDR3nt: TGTGCCAGCAGCTTATTCCGGGCTGGATGGGGTGAGCAGTTCTTC
CDR3aa: CASSLFRAGWGEQFF

j_gene: TRBJ2-1
abundance: .
d_gene: TRBD2
v_gene: TRBV6-5
CDR3nt: TGTGCCAGCAGTTCGCCTAGCGGGAGGGTTAGTGAGCAGTTCTTC
CDR3aa: CASSSPSGRVSEQFF

j_gene: TRBJ1-6
abundance: .
d_gene: .
v_gene: TRBV28
CDR3nt: TGTGCCAGCCAATCACCGGAGTCCTATAATTCACCCCTCCACTTT
CDR3aa: CASQSPESYNSPLHF

j_gene: TRBJ1-1
abundance: .
d_gene: .
v_gene: TRBV7-9
CDR3nt: TGTGCCAGCAGCCCCCAGACCGCTGAAGCTTTCTTT
CDR3aa: CASSPQTAEAFF

j_gene: TRBJ2-3
abundance: .
d_gene: TRBD2
v_gene: TRBV18
CDR3nt: TGTGCCAGCTCACGACTCGGCGCGGGAGAAACAGATACGCAGTATTTT
CDR3aa: CASSRLGAGETDTQYF

j_gene: TRBJ2-7
abundance: .
d_gene: .
v_gene: TRBV5-1
CDR3nt: TGCGCCAGCAGCCCGGAGGACTTGCGAAACTCCTACGAGCAGTACTTC
CDR3aa: CASSPEDLRNSYEQYF

j_gene: TRBJ1-3
abundance: .
d_gene: .
v_gene: TRBV28
CDR3nt: TGTGCCAGCAGTTCCCCCCGAGGCGGGACCGCTGGAAACACCATATATTTT
CDR3aa: CASSSPRGGTAGNTIYF

j_gene: TRBJ2-6
abundance: .
d_gene: .
v_gene: TRBV9
CDR3nt: TGTGCCAGCAGCCCAGACGGCTACTCTGGGGCCAACGTCCTGACTTTC
CDR3aa: CASSPDGYSGANVLTF

j_gene: TRBJ2-7
abundance: .
d_gene: TRBD1
v_gene: TRBV29-1
CDR3nt: TGCAGCGTTGAGGACAGGGTGGGGACCTACGAGCAGTACTTC
CDR3aa: CSVEDRVGTYEQYF

j_gene: TRBJ2-7
abundance: .
d_gene: .
v_gene: TRBV5-1
CDR3nt: TGCGCCAGCAGCTTCGGAGGCCCCCGCTACGAGCAGTACTTC
CDR3aa: CASSFGGPRYEQYF

j_gene: TRBJ2-5
abundance: .
d_gene: .
v_gene: TRBV10-2
CDR3nt: TGCGCCAGCCGACAGGCCGCGACCCAGTACTTC
CDR3aa: CASRQAATQYF

j_gene: TRBJ2-5
abundance: .
d_gene: .
v_gene: TRBV18
CDR3nt: TGTGCCAGCTCACCGACGGCAGCAGAGACCCAGTACTTC
CDR3aa: CASSPTAAETQYF

j_gene: TRBJ1-1
abundance: .
d_gene: .
v_gene: TRBV28
CDR3nt: TGTGCCAGCAGTTTTGCCCGTAGGGACACTGAAGCTTTCTTT
CDR3aa: CASSFARRDTEAFF

j_gene: TRBJ2-7
abundance: .
d_gene: .
v_gene: TRBV18
CDR3nt: TGTGCCAGCTCACCTCCTTCAAGCAGAGACTACGAGCAGTACTTC
CDR3aa: CASSPPSSRDYEQYF

j_gene: TRBJ2-1
abundance: .
d_gene: TRBD2
v_gene: TRBV5-1
CDR3nt: TGCGCCAGCAGCTTGGTGACTAGCGGTATGAATGAGCAGTTCTTC
CDR3aa: CASSLVTSGMNEQFF

j_gene: TRBJ1-3
abundance: .
d_gene: TRBD1
v_gene: TRBV23-1
CDR3nt: TGCGCCAGCAGTCATTTGACAGGGAGCTCTGGAAACACCATATATTTT
CDR3aa: CASSHLTGSSGNTIYF

j_gene: TRBJ2-1
abundance: .
d_gene: TRBD2
v_gene: TRBV6-1
CDR3nt: TGTGCCAGTACCGCTTGGGAGGGAGAGAGTCATGAGCAGTTCTTC
CDR3aa: CASTAWEGESHEQFF

j_gene: TRBJ2-7
abundance: .
d_gene: .
v_gene: TRBV5-5
CDR3nt: TGTGCCAGCAGCTTGGAACCTCAAGGGGAGCAGTACTTC
CDR3aa: CASSLEPQGEQYF